This T cell receptor (beta chain) came from a study of blood T cells in healthy people across ages. Broader study findings: A roughly linear fall in TCR beta diversity per million T cells was seen with increasing age.

Concerning this clonotype itself: Its cognate antigen is unknown.

Primers used in a second PCR of roughly 7 to 12 cycles were a sample-barcoded 5' primer and a J-beta primer mix. MiXCR, applied by TCRdb to the 5' RACE reads, yields one record per CDR3 protein. There are about 760,000 distinct CDR3 sequences in the sample; around 50% occur only once, and around 25% lies in the top ten. Every sample gave at least 6 micrograms of total RNA when it was extracted. Germline CDR1 and CDR2: ENHRY and SYGVKD. V lost 5 bases and J 4 bases, leaving 17 bases between the germline ends. CDR3 length equals 16 residues. Material for sequencing was blood. This chain connects TRBV10-3 to TRBJ1-4, with D possibly TRBD1 on 6 matching bases. This sequence was found in a man aged 40-50 years in good health. This chain's CDR3 is CAISQSPGQDNEKLFF. The CDR3 DNA reads TGTGCCATCAGTCAATCGCCGGGACAAGATAATGAAAAACTGTTTTTT.